This is a list of T cell receptor beta chains from one sample in a study of CD4 T cells in relation to SARS-CoV-2 and coronaviruses. This table comes from immunoSEQ multiplex PCR, and its TCRdb copy is limited to in-frame clones, with some not included. The sample yields 20,000 or so clones, 70% to 80% seen once. These receptors have no known antigen. The sequenced sample consisted of CD4+ T cells from PBMCs, cultured in vitro. Receptor source: a human donor in good health. CDR3s include the opening cysteine and the closing phenylalanine or tryptophan. D genes are given only for firm matches. The size of a clone is reported for some rows only, either as once, few or many, or as a class for expanded clones.

j_call,v_call,d_call,clone_size,cdr3_nt,cdr3_aa
TRBJ1-4,TRBV10-3,TRBD1,.,TGTGCCATCAGGGAACGACAGGGGACTAATGAAAAACTGTTTTTT,CAIRERQGTNEKLFF
TRBJ2-3,TRBV18,TRBD2,.,TGTGCCAGCTCACCCCGCGGGAGTAGCGGAGATACGCAGTATTTT,CASSPRGSSGDTQYF
TRBJ2-2,TRBV11-2,.,few,TGTGCCAGCAGCCTCCGGACCGACGGGGAGCTGTTTTTT,CASSLRTDGELFF
TRBJ2-5,TRBV7-6,TRBD2,once,TGTGCCAGCAGCTTGTCGGGACTAGCGGGGAGAGAGACCCAGTACTTC,CASSLSGLAGRETQYF
TRBJ2-5,TRBV7-3,.,.,TGTGCCAGCAGCCCGGACGGGGAAAAGGGAAAGACCCAGTACTTC,CASSPDGEKGKTQYF
TRBJ2-7,TRBV4-1,.,few,TGCGCCAGCAGCCATTCGCTGTACTCCTACGAGCAGTACTTC,CASSHSLYSYEQYF
TRBJ2-1,TRBV5-1,TRBD2,.,TGCGCCAGCAGCGGGGAGACTAGCGGGAATGGTTACAATGAGCAGTTCTTC,CASSGETSGNGYNEQFF
TRBJ2-3,TRBV18,TRBD1,.,TGTGCCAGCTCACCACTTGGGACAGGGGTGGAGACGCAGTATTTT,CASSPLGTGVETQYF
TRBJ1-2,TRBV18,.,.,TGTGCCAGCTCACCACCCATAGAAAACTATGGCTACACCTTC,CASSPPIENYGYTF
TRBJ2-1,TRBV5-1,.,.,TGCGCCAGCAGCTTGGCCTCTAGCCTCAATGAGCAGTTCTTC,CASSLASSLNEQFF
TRBJ1-1,TRBV7-9,.,.,TGTGCCAGCAGCTTAGCGGGGGGGCTGAACACTGAAGCTTTCTTT,CASSLAGGLNTEAFF
TRBJ2-7,TRBV5-5,TRBD2,.,TGTGCCAGCAGCCGACTAGCGGGCCATTCCTACGAGCAGTACTTC,CASSRLAGHSYEQYF
TRBJ2-1,TRBV3-1/TRBV3-2,TRBD2,.,TGTGCCAGCAGCCAACTTGGGGCTAGCGGGGATGAGCAGTTCTTC,CASSQLGASGDEQFF
TRBJ2-1,TRBV21-1,.,.,TGTGCCAGCAGCAGGGGGGGTAATGAGCAGTTCTTC,CASSRGGNEQFF
TRBJ2-5,TRBV12-5,TRBD1,.,TGTGCTAGTGGTTTGGGACAGGGGGTCCAAGAGACCCAGTACTTC,CASGLGQGVQETQYF
TRBJ1-6,TRBV6-1,.,large,TGTGCCAGCAGTGAGTTCCCAGGGTCTGTAGCCTCACCCCTCCACTTT,CASSEFPGSVASPLHF
TRBJ1-2,TRBV14,.,.,TGTGCCAGCAGCCAAGGTCCTGCGGGAGGCGGTGGCTACACCTTC,CASSQGPAGGGGYTF
TRBJ1-3,TRBV12-5,.,large,TGTGCTAGTGGTTTGGGGGCAGGGGGAAACACCATATATTTT,CASGLGAGGNTIYF
TRBJ2-7,TRBV6-5,.,.,TGTGCCAGCAGTCCCCTTCACAAATCCTCCTACGAGCAGTACTTC,CASSPLHKSSYEQYF
TRBJ1-5,TRBV3-1/TRBV3-2,.,.,TGTGCCAGCAGCCAGATTAATCAGCCCCAGCATTTT,CASSQINQPQHF
TRBJ2-7,TRBV19,.,few,TGTGCCAGTAGATCAGGCCATAACGGCCACGAGCAGTACTTC,CASRSGHNGHEQYF
TRBJ1-2,TRBV5-1,.,.,TGCGCCAGCAGCCTTACGACAGCTAACTATGGCTACACCTTC,CASSLTTANYGYTF
TRBJ1-3,TRBV19,.,.,TGTGCCAGTAGTATATTTGGCGGGAACCCTGGAAACACCATATATTTT,CASSIFGGNPGNTIYF
TRBJ2-5,TRBV24-1,.,.,TGTGCCACCAGTGATTCGAAGTGGGGGGCCCAAGAGACCCAGTACTTC,CATSDSKWGAQETQYF
TRBJ1-6,TRBV6-1,TRBD1,.,TGTGCCAGCAGTGAAAGAGGGACAGGGGCTCGGCCCCTCCACTTT,CASSERGTGARPLHF
TRBJ2-1,TRBV6-6,.,.,TGTGCCAGCAGTGGTATCCAACCCCGTGAGCAGTTCTTC,CASSGIQPREQFF
TRBJ1-1,TRBV10-1,.,.,TGCGCCAGCAGTGGTGACTCCGGAGGTACTGAAGCTTTCTTT,CASSGDSGGTEAFF
TRBJ1-1,TRBV6-2/TRBV6-3,.,.,TGTGCCAGCAGTTTGACAGAGAACACTGAAGCTTTCTTT,CASSLTENTEAFF
TRBJ2-3,TRBV28,.,.,TGTGCCAGCAGTTCCTTCGATACGCAGTATTTT,CASSSFDTQYF